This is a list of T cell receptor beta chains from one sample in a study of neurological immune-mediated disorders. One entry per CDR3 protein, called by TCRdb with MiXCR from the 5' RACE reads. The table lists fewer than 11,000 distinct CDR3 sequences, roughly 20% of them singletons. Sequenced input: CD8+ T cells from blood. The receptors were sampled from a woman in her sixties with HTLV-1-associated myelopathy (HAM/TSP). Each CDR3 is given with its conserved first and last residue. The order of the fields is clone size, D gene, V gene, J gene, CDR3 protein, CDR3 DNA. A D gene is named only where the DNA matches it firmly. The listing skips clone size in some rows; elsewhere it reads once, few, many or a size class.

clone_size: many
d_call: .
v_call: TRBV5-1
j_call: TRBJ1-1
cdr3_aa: CASSPGGGNTEAFF
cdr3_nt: TGCGCCAGCAGCCCGGGTGGAGGGAACACTGAAGCTTTCTTT

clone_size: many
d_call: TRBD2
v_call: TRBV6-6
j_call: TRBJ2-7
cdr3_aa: CASRSSGGARGEQYF
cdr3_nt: TGTGCCAGCAGAAGTAGCGGGGGGGCACGAGGAGAGCAGTACTTC

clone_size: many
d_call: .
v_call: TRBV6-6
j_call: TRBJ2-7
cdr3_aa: CASSYSILHYEQYF
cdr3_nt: TGTGCCAGCAGTTACTCGATTCTTCATTACGAGCAGTACTTC

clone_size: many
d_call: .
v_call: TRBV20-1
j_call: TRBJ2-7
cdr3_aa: CSARLVHEQYF
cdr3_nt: TGCAGTGCTAGATTAGTCCACGAGCAGTACTTC

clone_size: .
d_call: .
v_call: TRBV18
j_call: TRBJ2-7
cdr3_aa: CASSPGGSYEQYF
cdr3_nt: TGTGCCAGCTCACCAGGCGGTTCCTACGAGCAGTACTTC

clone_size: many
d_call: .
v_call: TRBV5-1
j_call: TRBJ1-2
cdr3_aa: CASSPSDSPYGYTF
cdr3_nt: TGCGCCAGCAGCCCATCAGACAGCCCCTATGGCTACACCTTC

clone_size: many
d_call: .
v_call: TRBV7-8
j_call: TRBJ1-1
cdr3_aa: CASSSMIVYTEAFF
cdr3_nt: TGTGCCAGCAGCTCTATGATAGTGTATACTGAAGCTTTCTTT

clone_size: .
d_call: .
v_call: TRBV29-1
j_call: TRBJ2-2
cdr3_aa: CSVILGNNTGELFF
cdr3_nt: TGCAGCGTCATCCTGGGTAATAACACCGGGGAGCTGTTTTTT

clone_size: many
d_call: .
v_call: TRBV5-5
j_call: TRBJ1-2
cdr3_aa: CASSPTWSRVYGYTF
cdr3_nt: TGTGCCAGCAGCCCCACTTGGAGCAGGGTCTATGGCTACACCTTC

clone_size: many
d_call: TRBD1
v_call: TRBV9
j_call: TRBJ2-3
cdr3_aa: CASSGYRGRSTDTQYF
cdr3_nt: TGTGCCAGCAGCGGATACAGGGGGCGAAGCACAGATACGCAGTATTTT

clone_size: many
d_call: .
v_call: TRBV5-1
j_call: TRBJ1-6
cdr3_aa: CASQDNNVALHF
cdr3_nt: TGCGCCAGCCAGGACAACAACGTCGCCCTCCACTTT

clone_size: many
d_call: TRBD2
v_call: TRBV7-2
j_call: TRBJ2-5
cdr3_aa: CASSLVAVWASGGEYQETQYF
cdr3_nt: TGTGCCAGCAGCTTAGTGGCGGTTTGGGCTAGCGGGGGAGAGTACCAAGAGACCCAGTACTTC

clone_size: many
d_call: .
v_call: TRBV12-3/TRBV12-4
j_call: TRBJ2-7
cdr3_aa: CASSSLGLSSYEQYF
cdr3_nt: TGTGCCAGCAGTTCCCTGGGCCTCAGCTCCTACGAGCAGTACTTC

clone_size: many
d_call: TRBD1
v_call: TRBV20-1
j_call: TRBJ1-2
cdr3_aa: CSANPPGTVMYGYTF
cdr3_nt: TGCAGTGCTAATCCCCCCGGGACAGTGATGTATGGCTACACCTTC

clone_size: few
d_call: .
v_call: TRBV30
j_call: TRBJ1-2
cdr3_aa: CAWRVGLGYGYTF
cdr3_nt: TGTGCCTGGAGGGTCGGGTTGGGCTATGGCTACACCTTC

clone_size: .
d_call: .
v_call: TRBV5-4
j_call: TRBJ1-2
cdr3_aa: CASRRGEGYTF
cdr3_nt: TGTGCCAGCAGAAGAGGGGAAGGCTACACCTTC

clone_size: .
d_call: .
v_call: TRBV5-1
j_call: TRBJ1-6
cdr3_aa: CASSNSGNSPLHF
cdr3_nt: TGCGCCAGCAGTAACAGCGGCAATTCACCCCTCCACTTT

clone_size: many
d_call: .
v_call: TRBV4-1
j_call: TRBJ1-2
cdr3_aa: CASSQDRARTTQYGYTF
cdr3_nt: TGCGCCAGCAGCCAAGATCGGGCACGGACGACTCAATATGGCTACACCTTC

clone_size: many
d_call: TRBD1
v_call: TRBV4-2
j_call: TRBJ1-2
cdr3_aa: CASSQDRTGGDHTF
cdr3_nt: TGTGCCAGCAGCCAAGATAGAACAGGGGGAGACCACACCTTC

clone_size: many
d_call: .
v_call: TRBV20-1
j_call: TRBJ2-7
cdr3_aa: CSARDLNGTYEQYF
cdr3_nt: TGCAGTGCTAGAGATCTGAACGGGACCTACGAGCAGTACTTC

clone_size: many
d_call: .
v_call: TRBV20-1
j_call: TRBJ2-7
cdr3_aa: CSARHVRKGRDEQYF
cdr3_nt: TGCAGTGCTAGGCACGTCAGAAAGGGACGGGACGAGCAGTACTTC

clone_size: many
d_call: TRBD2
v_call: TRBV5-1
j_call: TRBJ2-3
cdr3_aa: CASSSGLANTQYF
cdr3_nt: TGCGCCAGCAGCTCGGGACTAGCGAATACGCAGTATTTT

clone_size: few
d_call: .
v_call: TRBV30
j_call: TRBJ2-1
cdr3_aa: CAWMPGYSSYNEQFF
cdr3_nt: TGTGCCTGGATGCCAGGATATAGCTCCTACAATGAGCAGTTCTTC

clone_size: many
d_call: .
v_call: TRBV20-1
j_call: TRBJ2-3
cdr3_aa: CSARRRGDNTDTQYF
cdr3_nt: TGCAGTGCTAGAAGGCGGGGAGACAACACAGATACGCAGTATTTT